The clone carrying this T cell receptor beta chain has just a few counts. What it binds is unknown. Data came from immunoSEQ multiplex PCR; TCRdb stores just in-frame clones and leaves some out. The repertoire has more than 60,000 clones, 70% to 80% of them found once; the top ten carry 1.6%. CDR1 is SGHDN, CDR2 FVKESK, per germline. Trimming cost V 1 base and J 4 bases; bases outside gene matches: 8. There are 16 residues in the CDR3. This entry belongs to a study of OX40 agonist ivuxolimab in advanced cancers. The study's findings and limits: Nonresponders included some who also had low normalized T-cell clonal expansion. Averaged across samples, CD8+ T cells carried more expanded clones than CD4+ did. Among the lowest levels of clonal expansion were found in partial responders at 0.1-3.0 mg/kg.

Autoimmune disease history or systemic immunosuppression led to patient exclusion. The sequence derives from an adult with an advanced solid tumor such as melanoma, head and neck, liver or kidney cancer. This chain connects TRBV14 to TRBJ2-7; the match to TRBD2 covers 9 bases. This specimen was CD4+ or CD8+ T cells sorted from blood, taken in a trial of the OX40 agonist ivuxolimab. The CDR3 reads CASSQARTGLAYEQYF. The CDR3 region has the DNA TGTGCCAGCAGCCAAGCTCGTACGGGACTAGCTTACGAGCAGTACTTC.